These T cell receptor beta chains were read from a single sample in a study of T cells in Graves' hyperthyroidism and ophthalmopathy. TCRdb re-derived calls from the multiplex PCR reads in MiXCR, one entry per CDR3 protein. The sample has roughly 290,000 distinct CDR3 sequences; about an eighth are singletons. The sample taken for sequencing was blood. Receptors originate from a woman in her twenties or thirties with Graves' hyperthyroidism that later progressed to Graves' ophthalmopathy. Each CDR3 is given with its conserved first and last residue. Size is omitted from some rows. Given values are once, few, many or a class for expanded clones.

>TRBJ2-5|TRBV20-1|NA
CSARGGLAANQETQYF
>TRBJ1-4|TRBV4-3|few
CASSQDGRGGNEKLFF
>TRBJ1-1|TRBV7-6|few
CASSLYGTGAPDTEAFF
>TRBJ2-2|TRBV20-1|NA
CSAGEGLADTTGELFF
>TRBJ2-7|TRBV7-8|many
CASSWRQEYTEQYF
>TRBJ1-3|TRBV12-3/TRBV12-4|many
CASSFGDGNTIYF
>TRBJ2-1|TRBV3-1|many
CASSHPQGMGLAGANSYNEQFF
>TRBJ2-1|TRBV11-3|few
CASSRFLDSYNEQFF
>TRBJ2-1|TRBV7-2|many
CASTYRGGWNEQFF
>TRBJ1-5|TRBV6-2/TRBV6-3|NA
CASSKGLQPQHF